This T cell receptor beta chain was recorded in a study of radiotherapy plus CTLA-4 blockade in lung cancer. About the study: An objective response was seen in about a sixth of patients, and disease control in about 31%. The study, taken as a whole, reports: Blood saw expansion of tumor-derived TCR clones after radiotherapy plus ipilimumab. The best predictor of response was reported to be early blood T cell clone dynamics, with interferon-beta.

Comments on this clone: Antigen: not known.

Alongside CTLA-4 blockade with ipilimumab, patients with chemo-refractory metastatic non-small-cell lung cancer received focal radiation. The germline CDR1 and CDR2 sequences are SGHTA and FQGNSA. This CDR3 is 15 amino acids long. Trimming removed 4 bases from V and 0 bases from J; junction bases left unmatched: 2. The protocol was immunoSEQ multiplex PCR, while the TCRdb copy is restricted to in-frame clones and leaves out a portion. In the table there are roughly 50,000 clones, approximately 80% of which are singletons. The TCR comes from a human donor with non-small cell lung cancer who had a partial response to radiotherapy plus ipilimumab. Specimen: peripheral blood, collected from a patient treated with radiotherapy plus ipilimumab. The chain has TRBV7-2 and TRBJ1-4, with 7 bases fitting TRBD1. The DNA of the CDR3 is TGTGCCAGCAGCTGGGACAGTGCAACTAATGAAAAACTGTTTTTT. As protein: CASSWDSATNEKLFF.